This T cell receptor (beta chain) was identified in a study of cytomegalovirus exposure and HLA in healthy donors. Study observations and caveats: Presence/absence results assume similar sequencing depth per donor, which may not hold.

Comment on this clone: The antigen remains unidentified.

This CDR3 comprises 14 residues. Germline CDR1 SGDLS, CDR2 YYNGEE. With 3 bases clipped from V and 10 bases from J, the junction kept 4 bases outside the gene matches. The PCR made use of 60 Vbeta and 13 Jbeta primers. The data were produced by immunoSEQ multiplex PCR, yet TCRdb's version contains in-frame clones alone and is incomplete. There are about 88,000 clones in the sample, with just over 5.5% held by the top ten. The clonotype was recovered from a girl aged 10 to 17 in good health and CMV-seropositive. The sample was PBMCs. The V and J genes are TRBV9 and TRBJ2-1; 13 bases are a match to TRBD2. The CDR3 reads CASSAPTSGGEQFF. The CDR3 DNA sequence: TGTGCCAGCAGCGCCCCGACTAGCGGGGGGGAGCAGTTCTTC.